The clone carrying this T cell receptor beta chain was picked up a small number of times. Antigen unknown. The source of the sample is a study of T-cell memory formation after mild COVID-19. Broader study findings: Within pre-infection memory, some responding clones were found, suggesting cross-reactive memory joined. CD8+ contracting clones occupied EMRA, while CD4+ ones occupied mainly CM and EM. The SARS-CoV-2 specificity of second-wave clones reaching peak at day 37 remained unverified.

TCRdb passed the 5' RACE reads through MiXCR, listing each CDR3 protein once. The table has hundreds of thousands of distinct CDR3 sequences, around 28% seen once. V lost 2 bases and J 6 bases, leaving 8 bases between the germline ends. Germline values: CDR1 SGHRS, CDR2 YFSETQ. The CDR3 loop spans 12 amino acids. The sequenced material came from PBMCs or a T cell subset sorted from them (not recorded which). The source of this sequence is an adult woman who had mild COVID-19 (a few samples of this study predate the infection). Cell type and time point are not known. V and J are TRBV5-1 and TRBJ1-2, with D possibly TRBD1 on 6 matching bases. CDR3 nucleotides: TGCGCCAGCAGCTTTGCAGGGGATGGCTACACCTTC. Translation: CASSFAGDGYTF.